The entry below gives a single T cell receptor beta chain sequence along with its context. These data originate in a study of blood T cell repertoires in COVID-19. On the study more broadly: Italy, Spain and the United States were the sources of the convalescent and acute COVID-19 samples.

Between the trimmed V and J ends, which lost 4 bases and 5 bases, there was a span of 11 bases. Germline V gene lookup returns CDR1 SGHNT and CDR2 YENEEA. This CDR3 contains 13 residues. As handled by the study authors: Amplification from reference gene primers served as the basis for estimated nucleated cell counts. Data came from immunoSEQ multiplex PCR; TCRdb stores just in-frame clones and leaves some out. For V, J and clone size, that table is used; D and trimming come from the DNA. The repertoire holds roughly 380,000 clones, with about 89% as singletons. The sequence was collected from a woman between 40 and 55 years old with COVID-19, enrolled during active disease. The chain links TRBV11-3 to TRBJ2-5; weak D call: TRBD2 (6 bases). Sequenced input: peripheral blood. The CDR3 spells CASSSSRGETQYF. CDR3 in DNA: TGTGCCAGCAGCTCGTCTCGGGGGGAGACCCAGTACTTC.